One sample yielded the 7 T cell receptor beta chains listed below, sequenced in a study of OX40 agonist ivuxolimab in advanced cancers. TCRdb keeps only in-frame clones here, not all; method: immunoSEQ multiplex PCR. The repertoire holds roughly 48,000 clones, with over 80% as singletons. Material: CD4+ or CD8+ T cells sorted from blood, obtained in a trial of the OX40 agonist ivuxolimab. Receptors were obtained from an adult with an advanced solid tumor such as melanoma, head and neck, liver or kidney cancer.

V and J are TRBV5-1 and TRBJ1-2, with TRBD1 matching 10 bases. This CDR3 has 14 residues. Germline values: CDR1 SGHRS, CDR2 YFSETQ. Losses at the gene ends were 4 bases for V and 3 bases for J; bases not matched to a gene: 3. The CDR3 spells CASSQTGGDYGYTF. The CDR3 DNA is TGCGCCAGCAGCCAGACAGGGGGCGACTATGGCTACACCTTC.

The V call is TRBV9, the J call TRBJ2-2, with 10 bases fitting TRBD1. In germline, CDR1 is SGDLS, CDR2 YYNGEE. The CDR3 is made up of 14 amino acids. V gave up 3 bases and J gave up 7 bases; unmatched junction bases: 3. This chain's CDR3 is CASSGQGAFGELFF. For the CDR3, the DNA is TGTGCCAGCAGCGGACAGGGGGCCTTCGGGGAGCTGTTTTTT.

The chain employs TRBV19 and TRBJ2-6; D possibly corresponds to TRBD2 (5 bases). The CDR3 has 16 amino acids. In germline, CDR1 is LNHDA, CDR2 SQIVND (reference sequence). Deletions cut 1 base from V and 0 bases from J, with 7 bases between. The CDR3 region has the DNA TGTGCCAGTAGTATAGTAGGGAGCTCTGGGGCCAACGTCCTGACTTTC. It encodes CASSIVGSSGANVLTF.

This clone was picked up a small number of times. The V call is TRBV9, the J call TRBJ1-4; 7 nucleotides match TRBD1. Germline lookup yields CDR1 SGDLS and CDR2 YYNGEE. With 2 bases clipped from V and 8 bases from J, the junction kept 9 bases outside the gene matches. The CDR3 is 15 amino acids. In nucleotides, the CDR3 is TGTGCCAGCAGCGTTACCGGGACAGAGTGGGAAAAACTGTTTTTT. Translation gives CASSVTGTEWEKLFF.

J is TRBJ1-1 and V is TRBV10-2, with a possible D match to TRBD1 (5 bases). V lost 4 bases and J 3 bases, leaving 24 bases between the germline ends. The CDR3 contains 18 residues. The germline CDR1 and CDR2 sequences are WSHSY and SAAADI. CDR3 residues: CASSGPLRGVGRDTEAFF. CDR3 nucleotide sequence: TGCGCCAGCAGTGGGCCCCTGCGGGGCGTCGGGCGGGACACTGAAGCTTTCTTT.

This chain links TRBV7-2 with TRBJ2-5; possibly TRBD2 for D (6 bases). Deletions cut 5 bases from V and 3 bases from J, with 10 bases between. The germline gives CDR1 SGHTA, CDR2 FQGNSA. The CDR3 extends over 13 amino acids. The CDR3 DNA sequence: TGTGCCAGCAGCCTAGGACTAAAAGAGACCCAGTACTTC. Translated: CASSLGLKETQYF.

The chain couples TRBV7-9 to TRBJ2-3; 10 bases are shared with TRBD1. The V and J ends lost 2 bases and 3 bases, in that order; junction bases with no gene match: 8. CDR1 is SEHNR and CDR2 is FQNEAQ in the germline V gene (reference sequence). The CDR3 runs 17 residues. The DNA of the CDR3 is TGTGCCAGCAGCTTAAAATTAGTGGGACAGGGGACAGATACGCAGTATTTT. Its protein is CASSLKLVGQGTDTQYF.